This TCR beta chain came from a study of control samples from healthy donors and cancer patients. Assay: immunoSEQ multiplex PCR; the TCRdb copy retains only in-frame clones and omits some. Of around 130,000 clones detected, around nine tenths appear once; the ten largest clones hold over 10%. Per germline, CDR1 SGHNT and CDR2 YENEEA. Between the trimmed V and J ends, which lost 6 bases and 5 bases, there was a span of 13 bases. CDR3 length: 13 residues. The specimen sequenced was blood. The chain uses TRBV11-3 and TRBJ2-5, with D perhaps TRBD1 (6 bases). This TCR came from a young man in good health. CDR3 in amino acids: CASSLRGLETQYF. CDR3 nucleotides: TGTGCCAGCAGTCTCAGGGGATTGGAGACCCAGTACTTC.